Listed below are T cell receptor beta chains from one sample, sequenced in a study of blood T cell repertoires in COVID-19. Libraries were prepared by immunoSEQ multiplex PCR; TCRdb keeps only in-frame clonotypes and omits some of them. The data contain about 230,000 clones, approximately 84% of them singletons. The sequenced sample was peripheral blood. The source is a woman of 80 years or more with acute or convalescent COVID-19. The conserved cysteine and the conserved F or W are not part of the CDR3 here. The order of the fields is CDR3 length, J gene, clone size, V gene, CDR3 protein. Size tells how often a clone was seen (once, few, many) or the class of an expanded clone, and some rows leave it out.

13,TRBJ1-1,few,TRBV29-1,SARDRYLPNTEAF
17,TRBJ2-2,-,TRBV19,ASSIQSGGARGETGELF
10,TRBJ2-7,-,TRBV12-3/TRBV12-4,ASSPDTYEQY
11,TRBJ1-3,-,TRBV6-1,ASSEVPRDTIY
13,TRBJ2-5,-,TRBV11-2,ASSFPGGWQETQY
13,TRBJ1-1,-,TRBV5-1,ASSVEGTVNTEAF
11,TRBJ2-7,-,TRBV9,ASSGAGAGEQY
13,TRBJ2-7,-,TRBV6-5,ASSSRTTPNYEQY
13,TRBJ2-1,-,TRBV3-1/TRBV3-2,ASSHGTGPYNEQF
11,TRBJ1-5,-,TRBV6-4,ASMVAGHQPQH
17,TRBJ1-1,few,TRBV4-1,ASSQFLWGNHHRDTEAF
14,TRBJ2-7,-,TRBV10-1,ASSDWTSGGLGEQY
11,TRBJ1-6,-,TRBV3-1/TRBV3-2,ASSLNTPSPLH
12,TRBJ2-2,-,TRBV19,ASSPGDRAGELF
9,TRBJ2-4,-,TRBV29-1,SAKAGEARI
14,TRBJ1-1,-,TRBV18,ASSPPSIHTGVLAF
12,TRBJ1-2,-,TRBV2,ASSEGRELYGYT
11,TRBJ2-1,once,TRBV12-3/TRBV12-4,ASSLAGANEQF
20,TRBJ2-1,-,TRBV24-1,ATSDTRTSGRLQGGLNNEQF
12,TRBJ2-7,-,TRBV15,ATSLQAASYEQY
11,TRBJ2-6,-,TRBV2,ASSVTGANVLT
12,TRBJ2-1,once,TRBV11-2,ASSPDRTENEQF
17,TRBJ1-5,-,TRBV19,ASSIVKGPGKDSNQPQH
12,TRBJ2-7,-,TRBV6-1,ASRHRGTSYEQY
12,TRBJ1-4,-,TRBV19,ASTPGGTNEKLF
13,TRBJ1-1,-,TRBV3-1/TRBV3-2,ASSRRSRMNTEAF
13,TRBJ2-3,few,TRBV6-5,ASSPSGGPSYTQY
11,TRBJ2-1,-,TRBV15,ATSSLAVVEQF
12,TRBJ1-5,-,TRBV19,ASSTGGGNQPQH
12,TRBJ1-6,once,TRBV9,ASSGGGDNSPLH
11,TRBJ2-7,-,TRBV28,ASGGSQPYEQY
12,TRBJ1-2,-,TRBV30,AWSRLGAIYGYT
13,TRBJ1-2,-,TRBV7-8,ASSLGQGLNYGYT
11,TRBJ1-2,-,TRBV3-1/TRBV3-2,ASSPRGSYGYT
12,TRBJ1-6,-,TRBV20-1,SASFRRGNSPLH
12,TRBJ1-3,once,TRBV5-6,ASSENRGRNTIY
13,TRBJ2-3,-,TRBV14,ASSQGRHSADTQY
12,TRBJ1-3,-,TRBV6-5,ASRAGEWGNTIY
14,TRBJ2-5,-,TRBV5-1,ASSLAHGGALETQY
13,TRBJ1-6,-,TRBV5-4,ASSARAGGNSPLH
11,TRBJ1-1,-,TRBV14,ASSQVPGTEAF